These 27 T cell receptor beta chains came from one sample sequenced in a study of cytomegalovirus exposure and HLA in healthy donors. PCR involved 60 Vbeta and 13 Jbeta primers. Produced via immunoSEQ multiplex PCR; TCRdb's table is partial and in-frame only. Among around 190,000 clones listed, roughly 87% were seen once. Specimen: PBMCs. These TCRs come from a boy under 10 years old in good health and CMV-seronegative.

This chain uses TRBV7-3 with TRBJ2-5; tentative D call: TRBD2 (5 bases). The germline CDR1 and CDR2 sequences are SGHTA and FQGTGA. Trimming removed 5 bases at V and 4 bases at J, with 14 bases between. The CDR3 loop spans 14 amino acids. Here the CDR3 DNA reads TGTGCCAGCAGCCCCATTGGCGCGGGAGAGACCCAGTACTTC. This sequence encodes CASSPIGAGETQYF. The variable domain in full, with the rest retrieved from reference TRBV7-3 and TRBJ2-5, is GAGVSQTPSNKVTEKGKYVELRCDPISGHTALYWYRQSLGQGPEFLIYFQGTGAADDSGLPNDRFFAVRPEGSVSTLKIQRTERGDSAVYLCASSPIGAGETQYFGPGTRLLVL.

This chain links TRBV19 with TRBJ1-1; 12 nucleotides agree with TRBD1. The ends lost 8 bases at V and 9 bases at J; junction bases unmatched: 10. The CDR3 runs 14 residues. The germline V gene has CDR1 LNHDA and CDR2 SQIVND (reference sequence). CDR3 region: CASLRGQGARKAFF. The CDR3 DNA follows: TGTGCCAGTCTAAGGGGACAGGGGGCGAGGAAAGCTTTCTTT.

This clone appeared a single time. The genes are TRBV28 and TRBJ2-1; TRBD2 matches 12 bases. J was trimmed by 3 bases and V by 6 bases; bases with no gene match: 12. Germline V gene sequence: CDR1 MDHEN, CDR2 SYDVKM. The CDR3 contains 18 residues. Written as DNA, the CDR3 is TGTGCCAGCAGCCGACTAGCGGGGGCCCCGGGGTTCTACAATGAGCAGTTCTTC. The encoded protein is CASSRLAGAPGFYNEQFF.

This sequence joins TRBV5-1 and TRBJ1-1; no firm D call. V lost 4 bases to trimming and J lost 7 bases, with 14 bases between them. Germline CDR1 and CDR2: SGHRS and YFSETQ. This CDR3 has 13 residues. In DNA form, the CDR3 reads TGCGCCAGCAGCCCCGATGGTAATAGTGAAGCTTTCTTT. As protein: CASSPDGNSEAFF. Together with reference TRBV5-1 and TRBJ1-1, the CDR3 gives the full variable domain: KAGVTQTPRYLIKTRGQQVTLSCSPISGHRSVSWYQQTPGQGLQFLFEYFSETQRNKGNFPGRFSGRQFSNSRSEMNVSTLELGDSALYLCASSPDGNSEAFFGQGTRLTVV.

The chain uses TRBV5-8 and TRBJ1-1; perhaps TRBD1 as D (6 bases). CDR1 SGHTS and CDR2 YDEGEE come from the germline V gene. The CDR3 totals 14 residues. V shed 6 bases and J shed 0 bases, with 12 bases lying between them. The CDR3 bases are TGTGCCAGCATTGAACAGGGCATGAACACTGAAGCTTTCTTT. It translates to CASIEQGMNTEAFF. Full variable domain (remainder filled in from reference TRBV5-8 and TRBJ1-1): EAGVTQSPTHLIKTRGQQATLRCSPISGHTSVYWYQQALGLGLQFLLWYDEGEERNRGNFPPRFSGRQFPNYSSELNVNALELEDSALYLCASIEQGMNTEAFFGQGTRLTVV.

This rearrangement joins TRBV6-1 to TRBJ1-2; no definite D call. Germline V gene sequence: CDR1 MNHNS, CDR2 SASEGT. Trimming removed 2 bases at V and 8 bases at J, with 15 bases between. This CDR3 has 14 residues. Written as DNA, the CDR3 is TGTGCCAGCAGTGAATACCGAAATTCGGGGGGCTACACCTTC. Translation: CASSEYRNSGGYTF.

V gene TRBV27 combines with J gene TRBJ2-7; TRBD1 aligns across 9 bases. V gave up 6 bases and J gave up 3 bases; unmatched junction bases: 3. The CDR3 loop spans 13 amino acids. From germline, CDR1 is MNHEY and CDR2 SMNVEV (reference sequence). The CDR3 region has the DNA TGTGCCAGCAGGAGACAGGGGGTCTACGAGCAGTACTTC. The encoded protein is CASRRQGVYEQYF.

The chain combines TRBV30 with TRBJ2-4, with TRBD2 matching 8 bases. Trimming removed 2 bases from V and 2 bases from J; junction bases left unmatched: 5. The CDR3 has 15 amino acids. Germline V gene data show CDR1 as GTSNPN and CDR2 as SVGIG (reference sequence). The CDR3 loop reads CAWSSGGRPKNIQYF. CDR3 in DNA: TGTGCCTGGAGTAGCGGGGGTCGGCCCAAAAACATTCAGTACTTC.

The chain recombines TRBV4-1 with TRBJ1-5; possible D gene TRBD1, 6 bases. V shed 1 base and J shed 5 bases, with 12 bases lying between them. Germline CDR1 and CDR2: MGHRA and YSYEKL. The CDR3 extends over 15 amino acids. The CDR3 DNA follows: TGCGCCAGCAGCCAAGTAGCGGGGGGCGATCAGCCCCAGCATTTT. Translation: CASSQVAGGDQPQHF.

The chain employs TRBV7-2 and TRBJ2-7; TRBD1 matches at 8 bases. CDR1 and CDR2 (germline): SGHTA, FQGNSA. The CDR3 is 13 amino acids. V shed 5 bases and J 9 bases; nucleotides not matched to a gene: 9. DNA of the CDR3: TGTGCCAGCAGCCAGGGGGCGGGACTGGCGCAGTACTTC. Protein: CASSQGAGLAQYF.

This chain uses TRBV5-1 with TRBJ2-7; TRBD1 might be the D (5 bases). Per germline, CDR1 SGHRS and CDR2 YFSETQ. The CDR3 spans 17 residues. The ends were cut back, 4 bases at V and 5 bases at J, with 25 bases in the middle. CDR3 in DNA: TGCGCCAGCAGCACCGGGTTGTGGGGCGGAATGATAAACGAGCAGTACTTC. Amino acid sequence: CASSTGLWGGMINEQYF.

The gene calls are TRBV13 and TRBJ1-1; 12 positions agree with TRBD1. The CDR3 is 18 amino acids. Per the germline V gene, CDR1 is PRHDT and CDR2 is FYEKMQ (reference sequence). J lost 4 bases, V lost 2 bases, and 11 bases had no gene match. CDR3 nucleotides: TGTGCCAGCAGCTTAAGGTTCGGGACAGGGGGCCGGGTCACTGAAGCTTTCTTT. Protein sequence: CASSLRFGTGGRVTEAFF.

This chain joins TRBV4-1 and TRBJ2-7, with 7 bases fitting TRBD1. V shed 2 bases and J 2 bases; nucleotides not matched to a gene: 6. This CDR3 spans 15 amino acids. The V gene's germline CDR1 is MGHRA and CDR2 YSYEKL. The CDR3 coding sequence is TGCGCCAGCAGCCAAACGACAGGGCTTACCTACGAGCAGTACTTC. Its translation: CASSQTTGLTYEQYF.

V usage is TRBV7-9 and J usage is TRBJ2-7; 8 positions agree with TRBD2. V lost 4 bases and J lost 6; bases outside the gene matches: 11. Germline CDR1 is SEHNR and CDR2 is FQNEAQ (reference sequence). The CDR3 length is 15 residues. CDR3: CASSSRAGASLEQYF. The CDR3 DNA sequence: TGTGCCAGCAGCTCCCGAGCGGGAGCAAGTCTCGAGCAGTACTTC.

CDR3 sequence (DNA): TGTGCCAGCAAGGTTGGGAGGGGCTCCTACAATGAGCAGTTCTTC. Amino acid sequence: CASKVGRGSYNEQFF. The chain links TRBV6-1 to TRBJ2-1; 7 bases map to TRBD2. This CDR3 region has 15 residues. Germline CDR1 and CDR2: MNHNS and SASEGT. Unmatched junction bases numbered 6, after V lost 7 bases and J lost 0 bases.

CDR3 sequence (DNA): TGCGCCAGCAGCTTGAAGGGAGTCAACGAGCAGTACTTC. Protein sequence: CASSLKGVNEQYF. The V gene is TRBV5-1, the J gene TRBJ2-7, with D perhaps matching TRBD2 (5 bases). Germline values: CDR1 SGHRS, CDR2 YFSETQ. This CDR3 comprises 13 residues. Trimming cost V 1 base and J 5 bases, with 10 bases left between them.

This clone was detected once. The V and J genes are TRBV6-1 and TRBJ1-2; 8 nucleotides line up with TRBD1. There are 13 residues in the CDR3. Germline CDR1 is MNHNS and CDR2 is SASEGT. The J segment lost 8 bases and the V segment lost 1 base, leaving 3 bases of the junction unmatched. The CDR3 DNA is TGTGCCAGCAGTGAAGGGACAGGGTTAGGCTACACCTTC. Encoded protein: CASSEGTGLGYTF.

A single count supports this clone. The CDR3 loop is CASSNGQQQETQYF. CDR3 DNA: TGTGCCAGCAGCAACGGACAGCAACAAGAGACCCAGTACTTC. The V and J genes are TRBV21-1 and TRBJ2-5; TRBD1, the table's D call, lacks a check against the DNA. TRBV21-1 represents a pseudogene. CDR3 length: 14 residues.

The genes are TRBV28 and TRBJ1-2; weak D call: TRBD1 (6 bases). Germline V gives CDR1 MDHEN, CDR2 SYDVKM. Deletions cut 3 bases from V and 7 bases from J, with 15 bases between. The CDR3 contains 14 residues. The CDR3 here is CASSFIGQPRGYTF. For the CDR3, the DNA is TGTGCCAGCAGTTTTATCGGACAGCCACGTGGCTACACCTTC.

CDR3 residues: CSVLRRGGIEDTQYF. The CDR3 nucleotides read TGCAGCGTGCTGCGGCGGGGGGGTATCGAAGATACGCAGTATTTT. V usage is TRBV29-1 and J usage is TRBJ2-3; 9 bases match TRBD2. CDR1 and CDR2 from the germline V gene are SQVTM and ANQGSEA. The V and J ends lost 6 bases and 5 bases, in that order; junction bases with no gene match: 12. The CDR3 has 15 residues.

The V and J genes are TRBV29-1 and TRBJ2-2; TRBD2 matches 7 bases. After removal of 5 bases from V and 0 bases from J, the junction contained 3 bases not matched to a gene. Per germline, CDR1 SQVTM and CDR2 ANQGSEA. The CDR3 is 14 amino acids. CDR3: CSVPGRPNTGELFF. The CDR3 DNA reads TGCAGCGTTCCCGGGAGGCCGAACACCGGGGAGCTGTTTTTT.

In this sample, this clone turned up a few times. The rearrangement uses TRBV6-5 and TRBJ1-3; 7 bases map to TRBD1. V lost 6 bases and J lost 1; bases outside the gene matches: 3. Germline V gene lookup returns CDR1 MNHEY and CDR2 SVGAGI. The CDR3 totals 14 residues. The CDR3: CASSSGQSGNTIYF. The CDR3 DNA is TGTGCCAGCAGCTCGGGACAGTCTGGAAACACCATATATTTT.

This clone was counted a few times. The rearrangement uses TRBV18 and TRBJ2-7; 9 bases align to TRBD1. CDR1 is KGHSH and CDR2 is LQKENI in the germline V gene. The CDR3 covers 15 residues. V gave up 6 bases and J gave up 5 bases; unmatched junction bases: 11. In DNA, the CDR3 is TGTGCCAGCTCCATGACCGGGACAGGGATCAACGAGCAGTACTTC. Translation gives CASSMTGTGINEQYF.

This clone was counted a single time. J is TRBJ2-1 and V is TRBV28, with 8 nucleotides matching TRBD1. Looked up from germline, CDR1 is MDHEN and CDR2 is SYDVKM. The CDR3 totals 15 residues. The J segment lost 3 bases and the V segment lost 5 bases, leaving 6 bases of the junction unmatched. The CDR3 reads CASSIAGTGYNEQFF. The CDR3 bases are TGTGCCAGCAGTATCGCCGGGACAGGCTACAATGAGCAGTTCTTC.

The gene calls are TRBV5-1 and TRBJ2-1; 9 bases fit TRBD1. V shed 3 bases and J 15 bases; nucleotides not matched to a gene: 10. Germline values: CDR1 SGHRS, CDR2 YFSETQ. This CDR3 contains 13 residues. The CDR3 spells CASSSTSGTGLFF. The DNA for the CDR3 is TGCGCCAGCAGCTCTACTTCCGGGACAGGGCTGTTCTTC.

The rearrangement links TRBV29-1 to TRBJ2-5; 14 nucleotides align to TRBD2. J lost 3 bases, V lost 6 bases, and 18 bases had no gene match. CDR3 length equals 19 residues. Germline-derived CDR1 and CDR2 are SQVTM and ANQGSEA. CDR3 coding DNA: TGCAGCGTACCCTCTTTTGGGACTAGCGGGAGAAAGGGTAAAGAGACCCAGTACTTC. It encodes CSVPSFGTSGRKGKETQYF.

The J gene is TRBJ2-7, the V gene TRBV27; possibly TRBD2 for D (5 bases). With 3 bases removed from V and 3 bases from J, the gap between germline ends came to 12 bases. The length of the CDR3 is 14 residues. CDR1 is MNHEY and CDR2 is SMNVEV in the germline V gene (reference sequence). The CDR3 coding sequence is TGTGCCAGCAGTTTCGTGGCGGGTTTCTACGAGCAGTACTTC. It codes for CASSFVAGFYEQYF.